This record covers a single TCR beta chain. Its target is unknown. The data stem from a study of monozygotic twins with inflammatory bowel disease. TCRdb re-called the 5' RACE reads and shows each CDR3 protein once, DNA omitted. The sample features about 300,000 distinct CDR3 sequences, with 5.6% in its top ten. Study conclusions and caveats: What may have added variability to patient repertoires is that immunosuppressive treatments differed.

The CDR3 sequence is 14 residues long. The clonotype comes from a human donor with ulcerative colitis or Crohn's disease, or a healthy co-twin of an affected twin (not recorded which). The material sequenced was blood. This chain uses TRBV12-3 or TRBV12-4 with TRBJ1-6; the TCRdb call, TRBD1, lacks DNA for checking. CDR3: CASSSGGRLSPLHF.